This T cell receptor beta chain was documented in a study of a mutant IDH1 vaccine in newly diagnosed glioma. About the research overall: In some groups vaccination began 4-6 weeks post-radiotherapy; others received it with temozolomide. Receipt of radiotherapy, temozolomide, or both preceded the study, and most received both.

The time point here: week 35, safety follow-up. Vaccination comprised doses that each held 300 ug of mutant IDH1 20-mer peptide, plus topical imiquimod. With respect to this clone: Its antigen is unknown.

Assay used: immunoSEQ multiplex PCR; TCRdb lists only in-frame clones, some missing. The sample records around 32,000 clones, about 80% being singletons. Looked up from germline, CDR1 is SGHAT and CDR2 is FQNNGV. With 0 bases removed from V and 7 bases from J, the gap between germline ends came to 12 bases. The CDR3 runs to 14 residues. Specimen: PBMCs, collected from a glioma patient whose treatment included an IDH1 peptide vaccine. The chain recombines TRBV11-2 with TRBJ1-1; D is ambiguous. The receptor's source is a man aged 40-50 years with glioma. Some clones in this sample may be carry-over from other donors' samples. The CDR3 bases are TGTGCCAGCAGCTTAGATATGGACTCGATTGAAGCTTTCTTT. Translation gives CASSLDMDSIEAFF.